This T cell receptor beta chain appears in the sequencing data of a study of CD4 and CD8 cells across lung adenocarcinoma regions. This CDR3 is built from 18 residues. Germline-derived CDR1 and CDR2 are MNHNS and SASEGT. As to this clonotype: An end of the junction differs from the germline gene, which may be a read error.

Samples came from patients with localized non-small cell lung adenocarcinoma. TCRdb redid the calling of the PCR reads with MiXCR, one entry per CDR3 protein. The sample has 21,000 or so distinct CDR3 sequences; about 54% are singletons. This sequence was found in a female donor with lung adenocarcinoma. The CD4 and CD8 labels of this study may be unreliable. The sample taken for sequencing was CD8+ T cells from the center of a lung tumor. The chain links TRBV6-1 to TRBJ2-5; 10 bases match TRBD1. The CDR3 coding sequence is TGTGCCAGCAGTGAAAACGGAAGGACAGGGGGTCGAAGAGAGACCCTGACCTTC. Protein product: CASSENGRTGGRRETLTF.